These 26 T cell receptor beta chains were sequenced from one sample in a study of blood T cell repertoires in COVID-19. Some clones are missing from TCRdb's copy, which holds only in-frame ones; the method was immunoSEQ multiplex PCR. Here the sample spans over 300,000 clones, 80% to 90% being singletons. The sequenced sample was peripheral blood. The receptor source for this set is a man aged 35 to 55 with acute or convalescent COVID-19.

This clone was recorded a few times. The V call is TRBV28, the J call TRBJ2-5; 15 nucleotides line up with TRBD2. Unmatched junction bases numbered 6, after V lost 5 bases and J lost 5 bases. The germline gives CDR1 MDHEN, CDR2 SYDVKM. The CDR3 has 16 amino acids. CDR3 sequence: CASSMGLAGGRETQYF. The CDR3 DNA sequence: TGTGCCAGCAGTATGGGACTAGCGGGGGGCAGGGAGACCCAGTACTTC.

The chain has TRBV6-5 and TRBJ2-2; a weak D match, TRBD2 (6 bases). The V end was cut by 6 bases, the J end by 1 base, with 12 bases between. Germline V lookup: CDR1 MNHEY, CDR2 SVGAGI. This CDR3 comprises 15 residues. The CDR3 bases are TGTGCCAGCAGAACCGGGACTTTGAACACCGGGGAGCTGTTTTTT. It translates to CASRTGTLNTGELFF.

J is TRBJ1-2 and V is TRBV7-2, with D perhaps TRBD1 (6 bases). The germline V gene has CDR1 SGHTA and CDR2 FQGNSA. With 0 bases removed from V and 4 bases from J, the gap between germline ends came to 9 bases. CDR3 length equals 14 residues. The CDR3 protein is CASSLATQGYGYTF. The CDR3 DNA reads as TGTGCCAGCAGCTTAGCGACACAGGGCTATGGCTACACCTTC.

This chain uses TRBV6-5 with TRBJ2-7, with a weak D call TRBD2 (6 bases). Germline lookup yields CDR1 MNHEY and CDR2 SVGAGI. CDR3 size: 16 residues. Trimming removed 4 bases from V and 3 bases from J, with 19 bases in between. Here the CDR3 DNA reads TGTGCCAGCAGTTCCCCCCGTACATCCGGGGGCTACGAGCAGTACTTC. Encoded protein: CASSSPRTSGGYEQYF.

This chain connects TRBV12-2 to TRBJ2-7; the table's D call, TRBD1, has no DNA check behind it. TRBV12-2 is given as a pseudogene. CDR3 size: 16 residues. The CDR3, as DNA: TGTGCAAGTCGCTTAGGTAGACAGGGGATTGACTACGAGCAGTACTTC. It encodes CASRLGRQGIDYEQYF.

The chain uses TRBV24-1 and TRBJ2-1; weak D call: TRBD2 (5 bases). CDR1 is KGHDR, CDR2 SFDVKD, per germline. Trimming cost V 6 bases and J 8 bases, with 22 bases left between them. This CDR3 region has 16 residues. The CDR3 region is CATSSLRGSANYEQFF. CDR3 DNA: TGTGCCACCAGTTCCCTCCGGGGTTCGGCTAACTATGAGCAGTTCTTC.

The chain couples TRBV6-6 to TRBJ2-2; TRBD2 aligns across 13 bases. V shed 4 bases, J shed 8 bases, and the junction held 4 bases outside the gene matches. Per the germline V gene, CDR1 is MNHNY and CDR2 is SVGAGI (reference sequence). The CDR3 is made up of 15 amino acids. CDR3 bases: TGTGCCAGCAGTTCGACTAGCGGGAGGTTAGGGGAGCTGTTTTTT. Amino acid sequence: CASSSTSGRLGELFF.

The chain joins TRBV28 to TRBJ1-2, with D possibly TRBD1 on 5 matching bases. Germline lookup yields CDR1 MDHEN and CDR2 SYDVKM. CDR3 length: 15 residues. The V end was cut by 4 bases, the J end by 0 bases, with 12 bases between. The CDR3 bases are TGTGCCAGCAGTTCCCCGGCGGGGGCTAACTATGGCTACACCTTC. Translation: CASSSPAGANYGYTF.

The gene calls are TRBV15 and TRBJ2-1, with D maybe TRBD2 (5 bases). The CDR3 sequence is 14 residues long. Trimming stripped 1 base from V and 8 bases from J, with 12 bases between. CDR1 is LNHNV and CDR2 is YYDKDF in the germline V gene (reference sequence). CDR3 nucleotide sequence: TGTGCCACCAGCAGAGCGCTAGCCCCAGATGAGCAGTTCTTC. Protein sequence: CATSRALAPDEQFF.

The V and J genes are TRBV13 and TRBJ1-2, with D perhaps TRBD1 (6 bases). CDR1 PRHDT and CDR2 FYEKMQ come from the germline V gene (reference sequence). V dropped 0 bases and J dropped 7 bases, with 24 bases sitting between them. The CDR3 is 18 residues long. CDR3 region: CASSLGWSVQEGGTGYTF. CDR3 bases: TGTGCCAGCAGCTTAGGCTGGTCGGTTCAAGAAGGGGGAACTGGCTACACCTTC.

The genes are TRBV5-5 and TRBJ2-1; TRBD2 agrees at 15 bases. The CDR3 is 16 residues long. Germline values: CDR1 SGHKS, CDR2 YYEKEE (reference sequence). V gave up 4 bases and J gave up 8 bases; unmatched junction bases: 7. This CDR3 reads CASSLGLAGGSDEQFF. CDR3 sequence (DNA): TGTGCCAGCAGCCTGGGACTAGCGGGAGGATCGGATGAGCAGTTCTTC.

The gene calls are TRBV7-3 and TRBJ1-2; perhaps TRBD1 as D (5 bases). This CDR3 spans 15 amino acids. The germline CDR1 and CDR2 sequences are SGHTA and FQGTGA. Trimming cost V 5 bases and J 4 bases, with 17 bases left between them. This chain's CDR3 is CASSSGDGGFYGYTF. DNA for the CDR3: TGTGCCAGCAGCAGCGGGGACGGCGGATTCTATGGCTACACCTTC.

This clone is a singleton in its sample. J is TRBJ1-5 and V is TRBV19; 7 bases are shared with TRBD1. The CDR3 has 15 amino acids. V shed 8 bases and J 3 bases; nucleotides not matched to a gene: 10. Germline V gene sequence: CDR1 LNHDA, CDR2 SQIVND (reference sequence). DNA of the CDR3: TGTGCCAGTCGAAACTCAGGGGGGAACAATCAGCCCCAGCATTTT. Protein product: CASRNSGGNNQPQHF. Full variable domain (rest looked up from reference TRBV19 and TRBJ1-5): DGGITQSPKYLFRKEGQNVTLSCEQNLNHDAMYWYRQDPGQGLRLIYYSQIVNDFQKGDIAEGYSVSREKKESFPLTVTSAQKNPTAFYLCASRNSGGNNQPQHFGDGTRLSIL.

The rearrangement uses TRBV19 and TRBJ2-2; no reliable D call. The CDR3 is 16 amino acids. Deletions cut 7 bases from V and 4 bases from J, with 19 bases between. The germline V gene has CDR1 LNHDA and CDR2 SQIVND (reference sequence). CDR3 in amino acids: CASTSEEPVFTGELFF. The DNA for the CDR3 is TGTGCCAGTACAAGCGAGGAGCCGGTTTTCACCGGGGAGCTGTTTTTT.

The chain carries TRBV7-9 and TRBJ1-5; D remains ambiguous. Trimming left V 8 bases short and J 6 bases short, with 17 bases between. Per the germline V gene, CDR1 is SEHNR and CDR2 is FQNEAQ (reference sequence). This CDR3 has 14 amino acids. The CDR3 reads CASAPVGGSQPQHF. CDR3 coding DNA: TGTGCCAGCGCTCCCGTCGGAGGGTCTCAGCCCCAGCATTTT.

This chain joins TRBV29-1 and TRBJ1-5; D unresolved. The CDR3 runs to 13 residues. Trimming stripped 4 bases from V and 1 base from J, with 8 bases between. The germline V gene encodes CDR1 SQVTM and CDR2 ANQGSEA. For the CDR3, the DNA is TGCAGCGTTGCCGTCAGGAGCAATCAGCCCCAGCATTTT. This translates into CSVAVRSNQPQHF.

In this sample, this clone turned up once. The chain uses TRBV29-1 and TRBJ2-1, with 9 positions matching TRBD2. With V trimmed by 3 bases and J by 4 bases, 4 bases remained unmatched. CDR1 and CDR2 (germline): SQVTM, ANQGSEA. This CDR3 contains 14 residues. This CDR3 reads CSVDRTSAYNEQFF. DNA for the CDR3: TGCAGCGTTGATCGGACTAGCGCATACAATGAGCAGTTCTTC.

The rearrangement uses TRBV28 and TRBJ2-7; 11 bases are shared with TRBD1. With V trimmed by 6 bases and J by 4 bases, 5 bases remained unmatched. The CDR3 is made up of 14 amino acids. Germline V CDR1 and CDR2: MDHEN, SYDVKM. The CDR3 protein is CASRRTGGWYEQYF. The CDR3 nucleotides are TGTGCCAGCAGACGGACAGGGGGCTGGTACGAGCAGTACTTC.

This clone was detected a few times. The chain links TRBV3-1 (or the pseudogene TRBV3-2) to TRBJ2-5, with TRBD1 matching 9 bases. V gave up 4 bases and J gave up 3 bases; unmatched junction bases: 9. The CDR3 sequence is 16 residues long. Germline CDR1 LGHDT, CDR2 YNNKEL (reference sequence). The CDR3 loop reads CASSLASWDREETQYF. For the CDR3, the DNA is TGTGCCAGCAGCCTAGCGTCCTGGGACAGGGAAGAGACCCAGTACTTC.

This clone was picked up a small number of times. The rearrangement links TRBV28 to TRBJ2-7; D might be TRBD1 (6 bases). This CDR3 is 15 amino acids long. V lost 8 bases and J lost 0, with 17 bases in between. Germline V gene sequence: CDR1 MDHEN, CDR2 SYDVKM. The CDR3 region is CASVTGTQSSYEQYF. The CDR3 nucleotides read TGTGCCAGCGTTACCGGGACACAAAGCTCCTACGAGCAGTACTTC.

In this sample, this clone turned up once. V is TRBV27 and J is TRBJ1-2; the D is unclear. This CDR3 spans 13 amino acids. V shed 5 bases and J shed 4 bases, with 11 bases lying between them. CDR1 is MNHEY, CDR2 SMNVEV, per germline (reference sequence). This CDR3 reads CASSAGRGYGYTF. CDR3 in DNA: TGTGCCAGCAGTGCGGGTCGCGGCTATGGCTACACCTTC.

This sequence joins TRBV10-3 and TRBJ2-3, with 10 bases that match TRBD2. The germline gives CDR1 ENHRY, CDR2 SYGVKD. V lost 1 base, J lost 1 base, and 14 bases stayed unmatched. This CDR3 contains 20 residues. This chain's CDR3 is CAISEFRSRTSGDRTDTQYF. Here the CDR3 DNA reads TGTGCCATCAGTGAGTTTCGAAGTCGGACTAGCGGAGACCGCACAGATACGCAGTATTTT.

J is TRBJ2-3 and V is TRBV11-1; tentative D call: TRBD1 (5 bases). Trimming cost V 5 bases and J 1 base, with 7 bases left between them. The germline V gene encodes CDR1 SGHAT and CDR2 FQDESV (reference sequence). This CDR3 is built from 13 residues. The CDR3 is CASSQTGTDTQYF. CDR3 sequence (DNA): TGTGCCAGCAGCCAGACAGGCACAGATACGCAGTATTTT.

This clone was seen once. The chain uses TRBV2 and TRBJ2-7; weak D call: TRBD2 (7 bases). The germline V and J ends were trimmed by 10 bases and 0 bases, with 16 bases remaining between them. From germline, CDR1 is SNHLY and CDR2 FYNNEI. The CDR3 consists of 14 residues. CDR3 residues: CATNEGGPSYEQYF. The CDR3 nucleotides are TGTGCCACCAATGAGGGGGGGCCCTCCTACGAGCAGTACTTC.

The chain carries TRBV11-2 and TRBJ2-3, with D possibly matching TRBD2 (5 bases). Germline V gene sequence: CDR1 SGHAT, CDR2 FQNNGV. CDR3 length: 18 amino acids. The V end was cut by 0 bases, the J end by 3 bases, with 19 bases between. This chain's CDR3 is CASSLDPGSGEGTDTQYF. The CDR3 nucleotides are TGTGCCAGCAGCTTAGATCCTGGGAGCGGTGAAGGAACAGATACGCAGTATTTT.

The chain employs TRBV5-4 and TRBJ2-1, with 9 bases fitting TRBD1. The germline CDR1 and CDR2 sequences are SGHNT and YYREEE (reference sequence). There are 15 residues in the CDR3. V lost 3 bases and J lost 8; bases outside the gene matches: 9. CDR3 bases: TGTGCCAGCAGCTCCCTCGGGGACAGGGAGTATGAGCAGTTCTTC. This gives the protein CASSSLGDREYEQFF.